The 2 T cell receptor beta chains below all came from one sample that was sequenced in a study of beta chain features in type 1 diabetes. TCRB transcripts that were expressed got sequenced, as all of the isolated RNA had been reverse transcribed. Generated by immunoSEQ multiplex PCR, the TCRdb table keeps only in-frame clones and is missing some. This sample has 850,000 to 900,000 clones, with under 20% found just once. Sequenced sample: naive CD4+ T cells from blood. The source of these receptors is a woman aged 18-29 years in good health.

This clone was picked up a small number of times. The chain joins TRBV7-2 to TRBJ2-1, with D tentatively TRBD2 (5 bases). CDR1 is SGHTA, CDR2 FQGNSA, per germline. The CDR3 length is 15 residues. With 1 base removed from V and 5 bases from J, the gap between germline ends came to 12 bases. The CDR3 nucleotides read TGTGCCAGCAGCTTAGGAGGGAGTGGCCACAATGAGCAGTTCTTC. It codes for CASSLGGSGHNEQFF.

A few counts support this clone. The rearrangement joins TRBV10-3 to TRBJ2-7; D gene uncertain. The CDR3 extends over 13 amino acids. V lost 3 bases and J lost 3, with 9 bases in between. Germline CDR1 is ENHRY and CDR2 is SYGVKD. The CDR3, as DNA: TGTGCCATCAGTGAAGGGTGGATCTACGAGCAGTACTTC. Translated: CAISEGWIYEQYF.